This TCR beta chain was sequenced for a study of blood T cell repertoires in COVID-19 (dated by TCRdb to about 2020). About the full investigation: Samples covering the acute and convalescent phases of COVID-19 were provided by collaborators in the United States, Italy and Spain. The prospective study material was composed of cDNA or gDNA derived from T cells, B-cell-depleted T cells, or PBMCs. Deeply sampled blood TCRbeta repertoires from subjects exposed to, actively infected with, or recovered from COVID-19 were included in the dataset. The repertoires were made available in a free public database intended to serve as a resource for research on the immune response to SARS-CoV-2. The samples were drawn from two sources: the first 160 participants of the ongoing ImmuneRACE study, and 1,000 to 1,500 subjects contributed by 6 global collaborators. The sample metadata nearly always contained a de-identified subject ID, COVID-19 status, age in years and sex. HLA class I and class II types, where available, came from metadata supplied by the sample provider rather than from assay-based typing. General findings and caveats noted by the study authors: The quantity of clinical and demographic metadata differed by source and by participant and was supplied without curation.

TCRbeta CDR3 regions were amplified from genomic DNA using the immunoSEQ Assay, a bias-controlled multiplex PCR. Per the original workflow: Nucleated cell counts per sample were estimated from amplification of reference gene primers within the assay. To quantify the absolute abundance of each unique TCRbeta CDR3 rearrangement, sequence reads were collapsed and filtered. For each sample, productive Simpson clonality was calculated as the square root of Simpson's diversity index across productive rearrangements. The table comes from immuneACCESS by way of TCRdb, which keeps in-frame sequences with V and J called. Part of the clones is missing from these tables; in studies checked, under half for an unresolved V gene and the rest for unknown reasons. The DNA was the basis for D and trimming; V, J and clone size are from that table. Across this sample there are roughly 220,000 clones, with around 90% seen only once. Jointly, the top ten make up over 13% of the sample.

Trimming takes 3 bases from V and 4 bases from J, and the germline ends sit 15 bases apart. The CDR3 sequence holds 16 residues, the cysteine and phenylalanine included. Kept here is only the CDR3 DNA, which spans 48 bases and is read in frame from base 1. CDR1 and CDR2 are drawn from the germline V gene (reference sequence): SSHAT, FNYEAQ. A word on this clone: Its antigen is still unknown. Base-call qualities are not available, and no considerably larger clone is one nucleotide away.

Participants in the prospective study were enrolled through a virtual design, were aged about 18 to 100 years, and lived in 24 United States geographic areas. In the prospective study, cohorts were assigned on the basis of participant-reported clinical history obtained from a screening survey and a study questionnaire. Exposed participants were defined as having been in contact with someone with a PCR-confirmed or clinician-diagnosed COVID-19 case within 2 weeks of study entry. In the prospective study, mobile phlebotomists collected whole blood, serum and a nasopharyngeal or oropharyngeal swab from each participant. Participants in the prospective study had the option to provide additional blood draws and questionnaires over an approximately 2-month period. Blood samples from the prospective study were shipped frozen or at room temperature prior to DNA extraction.

The chain is encoded by TRBV7-7 joined to TRBJ2-2, with a weak D call of TRBD2 (5 bases match). The receptor's source is a man between 25 and 39 years old who had been exposed to COVID-19. Sequenced: PBMCs or T cells enriched from blood (not recorded which). The nucleotide sequence is given as TGTGCCAGCAGCTTGTCCAGCGGAATTTCCACCGGGGAGCTGTTTTTT. Protein translation: CASSLSSGISTGELFF.